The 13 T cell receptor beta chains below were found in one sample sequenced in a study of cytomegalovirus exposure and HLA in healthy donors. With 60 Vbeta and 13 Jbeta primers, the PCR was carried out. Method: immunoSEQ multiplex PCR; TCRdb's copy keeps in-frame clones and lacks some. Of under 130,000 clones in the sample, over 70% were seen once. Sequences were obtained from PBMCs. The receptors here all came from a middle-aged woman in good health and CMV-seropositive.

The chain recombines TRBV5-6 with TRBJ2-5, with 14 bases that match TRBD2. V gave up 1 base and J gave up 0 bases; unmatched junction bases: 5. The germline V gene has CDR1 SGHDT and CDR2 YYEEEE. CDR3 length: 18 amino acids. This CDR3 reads CASSLRGGLAGDQETQYF. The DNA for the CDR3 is TGTGCCAGCAGCTTGAGGGGGGGACTAGCGGGGGACCAAGAGACCCAGTACTTC.

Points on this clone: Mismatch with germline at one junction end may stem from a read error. CDR3 region: CSSSHPIRTGPYEQYF. The DNA for the CDR3 is TGTTCCAGCAGCCATCCAATTAGGACAGGGCCCTACGAGCAGTACTTC. This chain links TRBV7-9 with TRBJ2-7, with 8 bases matching TRBD1. Germline V CDR1 and CDR2: SEHNR, FQNEAQ (reference sequence). This CDR3 has 16 residues.

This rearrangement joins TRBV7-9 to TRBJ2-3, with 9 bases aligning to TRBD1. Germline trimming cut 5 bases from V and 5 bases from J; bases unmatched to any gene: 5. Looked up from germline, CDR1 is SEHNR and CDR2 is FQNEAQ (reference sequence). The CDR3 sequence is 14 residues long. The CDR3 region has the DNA TGTGCCAGCAGCGTGGGACAGGGAGAAGATACGCAGTATTTT. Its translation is CASSVGQGEDTQYF.

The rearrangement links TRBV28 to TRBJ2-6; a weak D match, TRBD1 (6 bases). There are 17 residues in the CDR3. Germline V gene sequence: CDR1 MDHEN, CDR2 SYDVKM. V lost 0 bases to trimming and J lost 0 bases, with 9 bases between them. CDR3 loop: CASSLWDRLSGANVLTF. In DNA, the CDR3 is TGTGCCAGCAGTTTATGGGACAGACTCTCTGGGGCCAACGTCCTGACTTTC.

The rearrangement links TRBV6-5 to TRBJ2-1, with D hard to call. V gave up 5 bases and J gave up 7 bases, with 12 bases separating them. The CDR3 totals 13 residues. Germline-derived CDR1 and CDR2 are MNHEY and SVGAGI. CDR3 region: CASSPREQNEQFF. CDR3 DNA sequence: TGTGCCAGCAGTCCCCGAGAGCAAAATGAGCAGTTCTTC.

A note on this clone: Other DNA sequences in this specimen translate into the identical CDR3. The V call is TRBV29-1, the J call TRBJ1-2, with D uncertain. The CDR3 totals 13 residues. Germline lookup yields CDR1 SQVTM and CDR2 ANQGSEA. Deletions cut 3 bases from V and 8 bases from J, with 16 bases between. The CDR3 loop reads CSVESRSFYGYTF. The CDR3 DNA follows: TGCAGCGTTGAGTCACGGTCCTTCTACGGCTACACCTTC.

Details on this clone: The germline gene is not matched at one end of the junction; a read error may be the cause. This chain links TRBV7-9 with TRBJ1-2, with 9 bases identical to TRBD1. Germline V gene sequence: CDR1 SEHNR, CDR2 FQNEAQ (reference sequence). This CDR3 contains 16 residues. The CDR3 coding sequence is TGTTCCAGCAGCTTAACCGGGACAGGGCATAACTATGGCTACACCTTC. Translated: CSSSLTGTGHNYGYTF.

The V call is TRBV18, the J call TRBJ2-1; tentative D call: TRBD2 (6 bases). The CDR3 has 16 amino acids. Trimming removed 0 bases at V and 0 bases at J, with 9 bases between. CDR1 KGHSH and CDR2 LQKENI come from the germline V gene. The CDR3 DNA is TGTGCCAGCTCACCACCGGGCGGGGTCTCCTACAATGAGCAGTTCTTC. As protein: CASSPPGGVSYNEQFF.

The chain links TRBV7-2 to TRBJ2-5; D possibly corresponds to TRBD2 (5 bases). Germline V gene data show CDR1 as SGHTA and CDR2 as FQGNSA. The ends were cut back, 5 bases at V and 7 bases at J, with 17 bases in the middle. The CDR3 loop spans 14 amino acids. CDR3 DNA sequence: TGTGCCAGCAGCCTAAGACTATTCCTTGGGACCCAGTACTTC. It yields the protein CASSLRLFLGTQYF. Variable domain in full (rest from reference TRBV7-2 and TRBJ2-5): GAGVSQSPSNKVTEKGKDVELRCDPISGHTALYWYRQSLGQGLEFLIYFQGNSAPDKSGLPSDRFSAERTGGSVSTLTIQRTQQEDSAVYLCASSLRLFLGTQYFGPGTRLLVL.

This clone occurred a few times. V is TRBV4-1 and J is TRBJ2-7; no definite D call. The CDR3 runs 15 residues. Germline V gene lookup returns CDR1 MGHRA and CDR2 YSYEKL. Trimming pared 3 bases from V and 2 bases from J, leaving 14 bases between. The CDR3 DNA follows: TGCGCCAGCAGCCAGCTGGCGGTAGGCACCTACGAGCAGTACTTC. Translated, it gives CASSQLAVGTYEQYF.

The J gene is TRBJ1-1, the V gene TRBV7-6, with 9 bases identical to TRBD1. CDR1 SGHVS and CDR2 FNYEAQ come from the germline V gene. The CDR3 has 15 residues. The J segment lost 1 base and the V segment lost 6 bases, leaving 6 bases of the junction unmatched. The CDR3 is CASRDLGQGNTEAFF. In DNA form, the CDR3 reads TGTGCCAGCAGGGATTTGGGACAGGGGAACACTGAAGCTTTCTTT.

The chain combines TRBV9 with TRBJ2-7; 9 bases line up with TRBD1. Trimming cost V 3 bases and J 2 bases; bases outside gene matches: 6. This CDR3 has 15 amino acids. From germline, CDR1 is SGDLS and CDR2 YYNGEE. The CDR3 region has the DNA TGTGCCAGCAGCGAGGGACAGGGAGGAACCTACGAGCAGTACTTC. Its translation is CASSEGQGGTYEQYF.

CDR3 nucleotides: TGTGCCAGCAGCAAGGACAGGGTCACTGAAGCTTTCTTT. It translates to CASSKDRVTEAFF. V gene TRBV5-5 combines with J gene TRBJ1-1; TRBD1 agrees at 8 bases. The germline V gene encodes CDR1 SGHKS and CDR2 YYEKEE (reference sequence). V gave up 4 bases and J gave up 4 bases; unmatched junction bases: 3. This CDR3 comprises 13 residues. The full variable domain, in which reference TRBV5-5 and TRBJ1-1 provide the parts outside the CDR3, is DAGVTQSPTHLIKTRGQQVTLRCSPISGHKSVSWYQQVLGQGPQFIFQYYEKEERGRGNFPDRFSARQFPNYSSELNVNALLLGDSALYLCASSKDRVTEAFFGQGTRLTVV.